The rows below give T cell receptor beta chains drawn from one sample of a study of blood T cell repertoires in COVID-19. Measured with immunoSEQ multiplex PCR; TCRdb has only the in-frame clones, and not every one. The data contain 200,000 to 300,000 clones, around four fifths of them singletons. Sequencing input: peripheral blood. The receptors were gathered from a woman aged 55-70 years with active or convalescent COVID-19. Each CDR3 is given with its conserved first and last residue. The order of the fields is D gene, CDR3 length, clone size, J gene, V gene, CDR3 protein, CDR3 DNA. D genes are given only for firm matches. For some rows the clone size is stated as once, few or many, or as a class when expanded; others skip it.

D: .
length: 13
size: once
J: TRBJ2-7
V: TRBV9
CDR3: CASSVGGRGEQYF
DNA: TGTGCCAGCAGCGTCGGGGGTAGGGGCGAGCAGTACTTC

D: .
length: 12
size: .
J: TRBJ1-1
V: TRBV5-6
CDR3: CASSFGDTEAFF
DNA: TGTGCCAGCAGCTTCGGAGACACTGAAGCTTTCTTT

D: .
length: 14
size: .
J: TRBJ2-6
V: TRBV30
CDR3: CAWRSGGGANVLTF
DNA: TGTGCCTGGAGATCAGGTGGTGGGGCCAACGTCCTGACTTTC

D: TRBD1
length: 15
size: .
J: TRBJ2-2
V: TRBV19
CDR3: CASSGTGGYTGELFF
DNA: TGTGCCAGTAGTGGGACAGGGGGGTACACCGGGGAGCTGTTTTTT

D: TRBD1
length: 15
size: .
J: TRBJ2-3
V: TRBV18
CDR3: CASSPRVQGSDTQYF
DNA: TGTGCCAGCTCACCACGGGTACAGGGGTCAGATACGCAGTATTTT

D: TRBD2
length: 18
size: .
J: TRBJ2-1
V: TRBV6-2/TRBV6-3
CDR3: CASSYSRGLAGPYNEQFF
DNA: TGTGCCAGCAGTTACTCGAGGGGACTAGCGGGGCCATACAATGAGCAGTTCTTC

D: .
length: 13
size: .
J: TRBJ2-5
V: TRBV30
CDR3: CAWSVDGGETQYF
DNA: TGTGCCTGGAGTGTTGACGGAGGAGAGACCCAGTACTTC

D: .
length: 15
size: .
J: TRBJ1-3
V: TRBV11-1
CDR3: CASSLEGVPGNTIYF
DNA: TGTGCCAGCAGCTTGGAGGGAGTCCCTGGAAACACCATATATTTT

D: .
length: 13
size: .
J: TRBJ2-7
V: TRBV30
CDR3: CAWRGAVRREQYF
DNA: TGTGCCTGGAGGGGGGCAGTACGACGGGAGCAGTACTTC

D: .
length: 17
size: .
J: TRBJ1-6
V: TRBV9
CDR3: CASSDPTAHSYNSPLHF
DNA: TGTGCCAGCAGCGATCCGACAGCTCACTCCTATAATTCACCCCTCCACTTT